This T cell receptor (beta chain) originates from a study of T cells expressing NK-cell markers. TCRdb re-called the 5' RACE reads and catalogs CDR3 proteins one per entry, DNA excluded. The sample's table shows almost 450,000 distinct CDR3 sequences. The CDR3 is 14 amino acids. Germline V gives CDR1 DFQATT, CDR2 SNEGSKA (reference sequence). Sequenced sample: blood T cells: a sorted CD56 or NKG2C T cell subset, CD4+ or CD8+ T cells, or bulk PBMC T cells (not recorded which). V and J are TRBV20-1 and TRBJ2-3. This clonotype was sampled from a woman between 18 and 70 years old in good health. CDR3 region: CSATGGSSTDTQYF.